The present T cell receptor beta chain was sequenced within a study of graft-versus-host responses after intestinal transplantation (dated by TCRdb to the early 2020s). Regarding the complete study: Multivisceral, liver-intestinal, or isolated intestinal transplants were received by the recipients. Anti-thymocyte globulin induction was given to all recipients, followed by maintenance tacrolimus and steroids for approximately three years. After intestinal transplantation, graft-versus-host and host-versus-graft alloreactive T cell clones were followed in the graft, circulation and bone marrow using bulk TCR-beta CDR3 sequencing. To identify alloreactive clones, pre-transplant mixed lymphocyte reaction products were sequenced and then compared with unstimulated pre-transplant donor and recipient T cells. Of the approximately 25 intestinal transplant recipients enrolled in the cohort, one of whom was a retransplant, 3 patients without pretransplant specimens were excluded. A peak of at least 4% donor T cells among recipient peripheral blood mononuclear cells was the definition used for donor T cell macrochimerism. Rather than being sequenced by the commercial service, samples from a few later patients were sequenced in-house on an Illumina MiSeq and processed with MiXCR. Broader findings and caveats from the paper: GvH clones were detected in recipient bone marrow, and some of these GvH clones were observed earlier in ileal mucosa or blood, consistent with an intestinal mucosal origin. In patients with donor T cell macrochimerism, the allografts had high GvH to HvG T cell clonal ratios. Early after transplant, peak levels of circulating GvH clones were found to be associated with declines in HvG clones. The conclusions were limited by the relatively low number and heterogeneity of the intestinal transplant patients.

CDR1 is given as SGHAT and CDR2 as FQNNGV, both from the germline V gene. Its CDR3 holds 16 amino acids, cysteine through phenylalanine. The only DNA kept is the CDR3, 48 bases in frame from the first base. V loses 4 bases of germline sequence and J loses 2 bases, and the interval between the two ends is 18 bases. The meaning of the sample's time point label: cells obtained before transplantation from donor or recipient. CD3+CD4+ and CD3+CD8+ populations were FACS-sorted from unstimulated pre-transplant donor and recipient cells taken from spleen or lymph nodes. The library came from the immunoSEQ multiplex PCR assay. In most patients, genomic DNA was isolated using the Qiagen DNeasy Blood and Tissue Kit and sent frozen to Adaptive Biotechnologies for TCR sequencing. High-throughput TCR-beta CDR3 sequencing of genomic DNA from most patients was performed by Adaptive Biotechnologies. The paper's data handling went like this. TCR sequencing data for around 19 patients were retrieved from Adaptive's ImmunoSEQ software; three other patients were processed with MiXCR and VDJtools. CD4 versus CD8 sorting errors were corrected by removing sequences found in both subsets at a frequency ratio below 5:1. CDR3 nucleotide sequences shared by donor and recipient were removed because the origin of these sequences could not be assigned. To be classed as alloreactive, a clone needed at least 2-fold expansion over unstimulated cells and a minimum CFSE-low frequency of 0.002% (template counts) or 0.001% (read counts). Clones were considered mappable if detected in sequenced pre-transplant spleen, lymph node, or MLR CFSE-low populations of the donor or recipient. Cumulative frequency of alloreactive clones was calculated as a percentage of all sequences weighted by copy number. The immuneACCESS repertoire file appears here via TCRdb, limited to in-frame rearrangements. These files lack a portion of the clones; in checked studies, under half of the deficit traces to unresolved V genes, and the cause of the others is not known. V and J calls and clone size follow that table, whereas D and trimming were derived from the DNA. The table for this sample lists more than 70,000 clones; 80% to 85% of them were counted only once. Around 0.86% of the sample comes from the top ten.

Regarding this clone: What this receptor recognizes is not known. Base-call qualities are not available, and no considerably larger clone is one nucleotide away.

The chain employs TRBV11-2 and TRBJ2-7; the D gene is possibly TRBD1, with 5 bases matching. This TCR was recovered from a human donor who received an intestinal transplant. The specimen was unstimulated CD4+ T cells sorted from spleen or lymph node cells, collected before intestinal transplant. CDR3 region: CASSSTRQQGPYEQYF. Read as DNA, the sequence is TGTGCCAGCAGCTCTACCCGACAGCAGGGTCCCTACGAGCAGTACTTC.